This entry features one T cell receptor (beta chain) sequence. This clone's antigen is unknown. A read error may account for a junction end that differs from germline. From the cysteine through the phenylalanine, the CDR3 covers 13 amino acids. The read is trimmed to its CDR3 DNA, 39 bases read in frame from base 1. CDR1 and CDR2, looked up from the germline V gene (reference sequence), are SEHNR and FQNEAQ. The entry originates in a study of neurological immune-mediated disorders (dated 2019 in TCRdb). Study-level background: Among the 35 or so multiple sclerosis patients, approximately 30 had relapsing-remitting MS and 3 had secondary progressive MS. The study compared peripheral blood TCR-beta repertoires of HTLV-I-associated myelopathy (HAM/TSP) patients, multiple sclerosis patients and healthy controls using UMI-based sequencing. The 106 TCR-beta libraries covered PBMC samples along with longitudinal samples, technical triplicates, and paired sorted CD4+ and CD8+ T-cell subsets. The cohort included about 70 subjects: some 15 with HAM/TSP, about 34 with multiple sclerosis, and 20 or so healthy controls.

General study outcomes and caveats: Repertoires from 18 of 34 MS patients were grouped by phylogenetic analysis into a cluster of related CDR3 sequences, suggesting a possible repertoire-level signature. No identical CDR3 amino acid sequences were shared among expanded clones across subjects, suggesting private TCR-beta repertoires in all groups. TCR clonal expansion was greatest in HAM/TSP patients and smallest in MS patients, who ranked below even healthy controls. No association of the MS cluster with clinical or MRI features was observed, and the need for larger cohorts was stated by the authors.

cDNA synthesis used template-switch 5'RACE with a primer carrying a 10-nucleotide random unique molecular identifier tagging each TCR transcript. Every sequencing run covered 15-18 subjects and yielded more than 160 million TCR-beta sequences. The RNeasy kit was used to extract total RNA. The KAPA Real-time Library Amplification kit was used to amplify TCR-beta VDJ regions with primers targeting the TCR constant region and the 5'RACE anchor. A first PCR added sample indexes and Illumina adaptors, after which a second PCR increased the library yield. After Ampure bead purification, the roughly 650 bp TCR product was size-selected on a 2% E-gel SizeSelection system. Before pooling, library quality was checked on a Bioanalyzer, concentration was measured with Qubit, and libraries were quantified with the Kapa Library Quantification kit. Paired-end 2 x 150 bp sequencing of the libraries was performed on an Illumina HiSeq 2500. To increase sequence diversity, about 25-31% phiX was spiked into each library pool. Under the source paper's analysis protocol: Quality-filtered reads were processed with the UMI-based MiGEC pipeline, which removed over 75% of raw TCR sequences during error correction. IMGT germline references were used for alignment of VDJ genes, and clonotypes were defined by a unique CDR3 amino acid sequence together with V-J genes. Clonal expansion, Shannon diversity and CDR3 relatedness were evaluated with VDJtools (CalcPairwiseDistances, ClusterSamples), while phylogenetic trees were built in CLCbio workbench. A clone was classed as expanded if it had 8 or more unique UMIs, a cutoff based on coefficient-of-variation modelling across technical triplicates. Through fastp at Q25 and MiXCR, TCRdb rebuilt clones from the public reads, retaining in-frame beta chains. Rows merge per CDR3 protein into single entries with the most common DNA and genes. TCRdb, not the authors, supplied the V and J calls. The sample table holds about 92,000 distinct CDR3 sequences, of which around 3.6% were seen once. Around 2.7% of the sample rests with the top ten.

Unsorted PBMC libraries were generated from 2 million PBMCs stored in RNAlater at -80 °C until RNA extraction. The multiple sclerosis patients were enrolled in a US clinical protocol that used magnetic resonance imaging to evaluate disease progression. PBMCs were separated from peripheral blood using Ficoll-Hypaque density gradient centrifugation and then cryopreserved in liquid nitrogen. The sequence derives from a woman in her forties or fifties with multiple sclerosis. The sample was PBMCs. In this chain, TRBV7-9 is recombined with TRBJ1-5; the D gene is unclear. The CDR3 here reads CASSLAGNQPQNF. The DNA reads TGTGCCAGCAGCTTAGCGGGCAATCAGCCCCAGAATTTT.